This T cell receptor (beta chain) was obtained from a study of cytomegalovirus exposure and HLA in healthy donors. Study-wide points: Listed as cytomegalovirus-associated were 170 or so TCR beta chains.

The CDR3 totals 14 residues. The trim removed 2 bases at V and 6 bases at J, leaving 4 bases unmatched. CDR1 is SGHRS, CDR2 YFSETQ, per germline. This PCR relied on a set of 60 Vbeta primers and 13 Jbeta primers. Profiling relied on immunoSEQ multiplex PCR, and the TCRdb table lists in-frame clones only, not all of them. Of under 130,000 clones listed, roughly 80% were seen once; the top ten hold approximately 3.8%. Concerning this clone itself: As yet, its antigen is unknown.

The specimen sequenced was PBMCs. This sequence originates from a man aged 45-65 years in good health and CMV-seropositive. This sequence joins TRBV5-1 and TRBJ2-7; 11 positions match TRBD2. In nucleotides, the CDR3 is TGCGCCAGCAGCTTACTAGCGGGAGAAGGCGAGCAGTACTTC. Its translation: CASSLLAGEGEQYF.